This entry lists 14 T cell receptor beta chains sequenced from one sample in a study of T cell changes during pregnancy in multiple sclerosis. The protocol was immunoSEQ multiplex PCR, while the TCRdb copy is restricted to in-frame clones and leaves out a portion. This sample carries 36,000 or so clones, 88% of them seen once, and the ten largest clones take 0.45% to 0.6%. Sequencing used CD4+ T cells from peripheral blood mononuclear cells, obtained in the first trimester of pregnancy. The origin of the receptors is a female donor with multiple sclerosis, enrolled in a pregnancy study.

The V gene is TRBV5-6, the J gene TRBJ2-7, with 11 positions matching TRBD2. The V gene's germline CDR1 is SGHDT and CDR2 YYEEEE. CDR3 length equals 14 residues. The trim removed 2 bases at V and 6 bases at J, leaving 4 bases unmatched. The CDR3 protein is CASSFTSGSVEQYF. Written as DNA, the CDR3 is TGTGCCAGCAGCTTTACTAGCGGGAGCGTCGAGCAGTACTTC.

V and J are TRBV5-6 and TRBJ2-3; 9 bases map to TRBD2. CDR3 length: 17 amino acids. V shed 1 base and J 0 bases; nucleotides not matched to a gene: 6. Germline CDR1 is SGHDT and CDR2 is YYEEEE. This CDR3 reads CASSLHLAGGSTDTQYF. The CDR3 nucleotides are TGTGCCAGCAGCTTGCATCTTGCGGGAGGGAGCACAGATACGCAGTATTTT.

The chain is built from TRBV19 and TRBJ2-2, with D possibly matching TRBD2 (5 bases). The CDR3 loop spans 15 amino acids. CDR1 and CDR2 (germline): LNHDA, SQIVND (reference sequence). Trimming took off 5 bases at V and 1 base at J, with 11 bases between the two ends. The CDR3 protein is CASSPPGRNTGELFF. Here the CDR3 DNA reads TGTGCCAGTAGTCCCCCGGGGAGGAACACCGGGGAGCTGTTTTTT.

The chain uses TRBV15 and TRBJ2-1; no firm D call. Trimming pared 0 bases from V and 6 bases from J, leaving 9 bases between. The CDR3 runs 14 residues. Germline lookup yields CDR1 LNHNV and CDR2 YYDKDF (reference sequence). Here the CDR3 DNA reads TGTGCCACCAGCAGAGAGGCCGCACCCAATGAGCAGTTCTTC. It translates to CATSREAAPNEQFF. Variable domain in full (rest from reference TRBV15 and TRBJ2-1): DAMVIQNPRYQVTQFGKPVTLSCSQTLNHNVMYWYQQKSSQAPKLLFHYYDKDFNNEADTPDNFQSRRPNTSFCFLDIRSPGLGDTAMYLCATSREAAPNEQFFGPGTRLTVL.

The rearrangement uses TRBV10-3 and TRBJ2-7, with D possibly matching TRBD2 (5 bases). The germline V and J ends were trimmed by 5 bases and 0 bases, with 11 bases remaining between them. CDR1 is ENHRY, CDR2 SYGVKD, per germline. The CDR3 covers 14 residues. For the CDR3, the DNA is TGTGCCATCAGTTCGAACGGAGGCTCCTACGAGCAGTACTTC. The encoded protein is CAISSNGGSYEQYF.

The chain has TRBV10-3 and TRBJ2-7; 8 bases map to TRBD1. Per the germline V gene, CDR1 is ENHRY and CDR2 is SYGVKD. This CDR3 is 12 amino acids long. V gave up 6 bases and J gave up 2 bases; unmatched junction bases: 0. As DNA, the CDR3 is TGTGCCATCAGGGGACAGGCCTACGAGCAGTACTTC. As protein: CAIRGQAYEQYF.

The chain links TRBV19 to TRBJ1-1; D perhaps matches TRBD1 (5 bases). The germline V gene encodes CDR1 LNHDA and CDR2 SQIVND (reference sequence). This CDR3 region has 14 residues. V lost 6 bases and J 1 base, leaving 12 bases between the germline ends. The CDR3 DNA follows: TGTGCCAGTAGGATAACAGGCCCGAACACTGAAGCTTTCTTT. As protein: CASRITGPNTEAFF.

The J gene is TRBJ2-3, the V gene TRBV5-5, with 10 positions matching TRBD2. CDR3 length: 16 amino acids. The V gene end was trimmed by 1 base and the J gene end by 3 bases; junction bases not matched to a gene: 5. Germline loops: CDR1 SGHKS, CDR2 YYEKEE (reference sequence). The CDR3 spells CASSLWASGSTDTQYF. The CDR3 DNA sequence: TGTGCCAGCAGCTTGTGGGCTAGCGGGAGTACAGATACGCAGTATTTT.

By sample fraction, this clone is medium-sized. In DNA form, the CDR3 reads TGCGCCAGCAGCCAAGTCGACATGGGGTTAGCGACCGGGGAGCTGTTTTTT. Its translation is CASSQVDMGLATGELFF. V usage is TRBV4-1 and J usage is TRBJ2-2, with a tentative D call TRBD2 (5 bases). Germline V gives CDR1 MGHRA, CDR2 YSYEKL. CDR3 length equals 17 residues. V lost 1 base and J 5 bases, leaving 17 bases between the germline ends.

This sequence joins TRBV7-2 and TRBJ1-4; 9 nucleotides match TRBD1. CDR3 length: 14 residues. Germline V lookup: CDR1 SGHTA, CDR2 FQGNSA. V dropped 6 bases and J dropped 8; count of bases not matched to a gene: 7. CDR3 region: CASRETGGSEKLFF. CDR3 sequence (DNA): TGTGCCAGCAGGGAGACAGGGGGATCGGAAAAACTGTTTTTT.

V usage is TRBV27 and J usage is TRBJ1-1; 9 bases line up with TRBD1. Germline V gene sequence: CDR1 MNHEY, CDR2 SMNVEV (reference sequence). This CDR3 is 15 amino acids long. The ends lost 4 bases at V and 4 bases at J; junction bases unmatched: 7. The CDR3 nucleotides are TGTGCCAGCAGTTCGGACAGGGGCGGGGGCACTGAAGCTTTCTTT. This translates into CASSSDRGGGTEAFF.

This sequence joins TRBV2 and TRBJ2-1; the D gene is possibly TRBD2 (5 bases). Per the germline V gene, CDR1 is SNHLY and CDR2 is FYNNEI. This CDR3 contains 13 residues. The V end was cut by 4 bases, the J end by 2 bases, with 6 bases between. CDR3: CASSGLPYNEQFF. CDR3 coding DNA: TGTGCCAGCAGTGGACTACCCTACAATGAGCAGTTCTTC.

This chain uses TRBV30 with TRBJ2-6; 7 bases align to TRBD2. This CDR3 spans 16 amino acids. Germline V gives CDR1 GTSNPN, CDR2 SVGIG (reference sequence). V shed 6 bases and J 0 bases; nucleotides not matched to a gene: 8. The CDR3 protein is CACPREGFSGANVLTF. In DNA form, the CDR3 reads TGTGCCTGCCCCAGGGAGGGATTCTCTGGGGCCAACGTCCTGACTTTC.

The chain employs TRBV5-6 and TRBJ2-5; 7 bases fit TRBD1. Germline CDR1 reads SGHDT; CDR2 reads YYEEEE. The J segment lost 5 bases and the V segment lost 2 bases, leaving 6 bases of the junction unmatched. This CDR3 spans 14 amino acids. The CDR3 region has the DNA TGTGCCAGCAGCTTAACAGGGGTCGGGGAGACCCAGTACTTC. Amino acid sequence: CASSLTGVGETQYF.